The T cell receptor (beta chain) described here comes from a study of blood T cell repertoires in COVID-19. Study-wide background: Samples taken during acute and convalescent COVID-19 were collected in the United States, Italy and Spain. T cells, B-cell-depleted T cells, or PBMCs provided the cDNA or gDNA that served as material.

V was clipped by 6 bases and J by 6 bases; unmatched bases: 8. The CDR3 loop spans 14 amino acids. Germline CDR1 and CDR2: MRHNA and SNTAGT. As processed by the authors: Amplified reference gene primers provided the basis for estimating nucleated cell counts. The assay was immunoSEQ multiplex PCR, and TCRdb's table has in-frame clones only and misses some. For V, J and clone size, that table is used; D and trimming come from the DNA. The table records around 250,000 clones, under 85% of them present only once. The sample comprised peripheral blood. The sequence came from a man aged 25 to 40 who had recovered from COVID-19. The V call is TRBV6-4, the J call TRBJ2-3, with 8 positions matching TRBD1. The CDR3 loop reads CASSYDRGQDTQYF. The DNA of the CDR3 is TGTGCCAGCAGCTACGACAGGGGTCAGGATACGCAGTATTTT.